This T cell receptor (beta chain) originates from a study of blood T cell repertoires in COVID-19. Across the study: Specimens from acute and convalescent COVID-19 originated in the United States, Italy and Spain. In each case, the material was cDNA or gDNA derived from T cells, B-cell-depleted T cells, or PBMCs.

In the authors' methods: Reference gene primers were amplified, and this amplification served to estimate nucleated cell counts. Data came from immunoSEQ multiplex PCR; TCRdb stores just in-frame clones and leaves some out. V and J calls and clone size come straight from that table; D and trimming were deduced from the DNA. The data contain about 140,000 clones, roughly 81% of them singletons. Of note for this clone: Other DNA sequences in the sample encode the same CDR3.

Sequencing input: peripheral blood. This clonotype was sampled from a woman in her forties or fifties with active or convalescent COVID-19.

Here the CDR3 reads CASRGDYGYTF. For the CDR3, the DNA is TGTGCCAGCAGGGGCGATTATGGCTACACCTTC. J is TRBJ1-2 and V is TRBV28; D is undetermined. From germline, CDR1 is MDHEN and CDR2 SYDVKM. CDR3 length: 11 residues. Trimming shortened V by 6 bases and J by 5 bases, and 7 bases separated the two germline ends.